The clone carrying this TCR beta chain was observed a handful of times. Using its own MiXCR run on the 5' RACE reads, TCRdb lists one record per CDR3 protein. The sample lists some 440,000 distinct CDR3 sequences, 20% to 25% seen once, with approximately 12% in the top ten. This sample stems from a study of T-cell memory formation after mild COVID-19. Looking at the study overall: Largely donor-specific sequence clusters came from two donors.

CDR3 size: 12 residues. Germline assignment: CDR1 SGHTA and CDR2 FQGNSA. Trimming left V 0 bases short and J 7 bases short, with 6 bases between. What was sequenced was PBMCs or a T cell subset sorted from them (not recorded which). The rearrangement joins TRBV7-2 to TRBJ1-2, with D unclear. The clonotype originates from an adult woman who had mild COVID-19 (a few samples of this study predate the infection). Cell type and time point are not known. CDR3 loop: CASSLALSGYTF. The CDR3 nucleotides read TGTGCCAGCAGCTTAGCGCTCAGTGGCTACACCTTC.